This section outlines one T cell receptor beta chain sequence together with its context. Enrollment of patients from Seattle took place during active infection, with longitudinal follow-up. The sample originates from a study of blood T cell repertoires in COVID-19. Study information: The origin of the acute and convalescent COVID-19 samples was the United States, Italy and Spain. The analysed material was cDNA or gDNA that came from T cells, B-cell-depleted T cells, or PBMCs.

V was pared by 4 bases and J by 0 bases, with 11 bases between. Germline CDR1 and CDR2: LNHNV and YYDKDF (reference sequence). CDR3 size: 15 residues. In the authors' methods: Reference gene primer amplification gave nucleated cell count estimates. Measured with immunoSEQ multiplex PCR; TCRdb has only the in-frame clones, and not every one. The D gene and trimming were derived from the DNA, and the V and J assignments and clone size from that table. The sample contains hundreds of thousands of clones, roughly 86% of which appear only once. This sequence originates from a woman aged 30 to 39 with COVID-19, enrolled during active disease. Material: peripheral blood. This sequence joins TRBV15 and TRBJ2-3; D might be TRBD2 (6 bases). The CDR3 region has the DNA TGTGCCACCAGCAAGGGACTCCTCAGCACAGATACGCAGTATTTT. Residues: CATSKGLLSTDTQYF.